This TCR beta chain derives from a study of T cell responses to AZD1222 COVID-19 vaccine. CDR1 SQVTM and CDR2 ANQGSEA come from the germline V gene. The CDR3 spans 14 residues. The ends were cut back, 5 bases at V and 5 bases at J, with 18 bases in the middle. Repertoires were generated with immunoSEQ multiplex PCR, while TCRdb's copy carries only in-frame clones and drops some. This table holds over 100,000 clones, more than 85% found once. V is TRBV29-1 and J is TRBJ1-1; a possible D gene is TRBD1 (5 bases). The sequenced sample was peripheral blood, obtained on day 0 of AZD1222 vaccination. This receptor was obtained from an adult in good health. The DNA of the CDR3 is TGCAGCGTTCGGCGGGGGATGCGGGAGACTGAAGCTTTCTTT. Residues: CSVRRGMRETEAFF.